Listed below are T cell receptor beta chains from one sample, sequenced in a study of T cell responses to AZD1222 COVID-19 vaccine. Profiled with immunoSEQ multiplex PCR; TCRdb holds only in-frame clones, not every one. The table has about 73,000 clones, roughly 89% seen once. Sequencing used peripheral blood, obtained 28 days after the second AZD1222 dose. These receptors were taken from an adult who received the AZD1222 COVID-19 vaccine. CDR3s leave out the opening cysteine and the closing phenylalanine or tryptophan. Each record gives: V gene, D gene, J gene, CDR3 protein. D genes are given only for firm matches.

V gene: TRBV6-5; D gene: .; J gene: TRBJ2-1; CDR3 protein: ASSYLGLTRTEQF
V gene: TRBV9; D gene: .; J gene: TRBJ2-7; CDR3 protein: ASSSGRGWEQY
V gene: TRBV6-2/TRBV6-3; D gene: .; J gene: TRBJ2-5; CDR3 protein: ASSLGLSPETQY
V gene: TRBV19; D gene: .; J gene: TRBJ2-2; CDR3 protein: ASKRGARGFSTGELF
V gene: TRBV7-9; D gene: TRBD2; J gene: TRBJ2-6; CDR3 protein: ASSLGLSGLNSGANVLT
V gene: TRBV10-3; D gene: TRBD1; J gene: TRBJ1-1; CDR3 protein: AISEKGQGLNTEAF
V gene: TRBV19; D gene: TRBD1; J gene: TRBJ2-5; CDR3 protein: ASSISGQGWETQY
V gene: TRBV28; D gene: .; J gene: TRBJ2-3; CDR3 protein: ASSLQGSQEDTQY
V gene: TRBV2; D gene: TRBD1; J gene: TRBJ1-1; CDR3 protein: ASDRDTEAF
V gene: TRBV5-6; D gene: .; J gene: TRBJ1-6; CDR3 protein: ASSFRGQQFESPLH
V gene: TRBV4-2; D gene: .; J gene: TRBJ2-7; CDR3 protein: ASSQERPSYEQY
V gene: TRBV7-2; D gene: TRBD1; J gene: TRBJ1-2; CDR3 protein: ASTYMDRGKSYT
V gene: TRBV4-1; D gene: .; J gene: TRBJ2-3; CDR3 protein: ASSHPSIVRGLRTQY
V gene: TRBV11-2; D gene: TRBD2; J gene: TRBJ2-7; CDR3 protein: ASSFPSGGVGEQY
V gene: TRBV7-9; D gene: TRBD1; J gene: TRBJ2-5; CDR3 protein: ASSLAQTGSGETQY
V gene: TRBV5-4; D gene: .; J gene: TRBJ1-4; CDR3 protein: ASSAARGRNEKLF